This T cell receptor beta chain is drawn from a study of CD8+CD57+ T cells in acquired aplastic anemia. On the study more broadly: CD4+ and CD8+ cells, once sorted, gave DNA averaging about 3 ug. About 9.8 million reads, on average, were obtained for CD4+ cells from healthy donors. Regarding the study as a whole: Statistical testing detected no significant gap in CD8+ Simpson's diversity between patients and controls. Overlapping CD8+ CDR3 repertoires of patients and controls contained approximately 28 shared sequences.

Profiling of TCR beta VDJ combinations and CDR3 sequences used genomic DNA as template. MiXCR, run by TCRdb on the reads, gives a single entry per CDR3 protein. This table holds approximately 200,000 distinct CDR3 sequences, approximately 60% found once. Of note for this clonotype: Its antigen remains unknown.

CDR3 size: 11 residues. Germline loops: CDR1 SQVTM, CDR2 ANQGSEA. V was shortened by 5 bases and J by 8 bases, with 12 bases between the two germline ends. Specimen: sorted CD4+, CD8+, or CD8+CD57+ T cells (not recorded which) from PBMCs. This receptor was taken from a human donor in good health. The chain couples TRBV29-1 to TRBJ1-2; D is unclear. As DNA, the CDR3 is TGCAGCGTTATGGGAAGGAAGGGCTACACCTTC. Protein sequence: CSVMGRKGYTF.